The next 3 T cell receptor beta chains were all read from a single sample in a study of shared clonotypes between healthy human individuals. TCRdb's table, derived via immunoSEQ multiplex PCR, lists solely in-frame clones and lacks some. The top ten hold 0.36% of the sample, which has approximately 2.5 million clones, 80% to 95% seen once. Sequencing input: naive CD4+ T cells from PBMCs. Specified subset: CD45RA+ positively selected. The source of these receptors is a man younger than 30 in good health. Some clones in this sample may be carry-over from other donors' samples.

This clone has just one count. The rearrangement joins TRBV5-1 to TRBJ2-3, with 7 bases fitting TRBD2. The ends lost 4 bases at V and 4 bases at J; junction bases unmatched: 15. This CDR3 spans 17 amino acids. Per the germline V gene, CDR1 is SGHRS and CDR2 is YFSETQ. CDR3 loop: CASSPRSPREPSDTQYF. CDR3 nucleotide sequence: TGCGCCAGCAGCCCCCGATCCCCGCGGGAGCCATCAGATACGCAGTATTTT. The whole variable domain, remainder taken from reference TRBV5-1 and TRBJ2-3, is KAGVTQTPRYLIKTRGQQVTLSCSPISGHRSVSWYQQTPGQGLQFLFEYFSETQRNKGNFPGRFSGRQFSNSRSEMNVSTLELGDSALYLCASSPRSPREPSDTQYFGPGTRLTVL.

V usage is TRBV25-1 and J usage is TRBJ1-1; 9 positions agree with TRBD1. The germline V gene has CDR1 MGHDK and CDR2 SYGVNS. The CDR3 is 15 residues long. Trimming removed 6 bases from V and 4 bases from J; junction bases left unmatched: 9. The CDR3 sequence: CASRPGTGTATEAFF. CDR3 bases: TGTGCCAGCAGACCCGGGACAGGGACGGCCACTGAAGCTTTCTTT.

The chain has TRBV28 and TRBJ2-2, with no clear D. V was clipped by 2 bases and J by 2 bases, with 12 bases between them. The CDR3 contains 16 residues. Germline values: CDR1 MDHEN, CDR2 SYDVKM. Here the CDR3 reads CASSLRAGLNTGELFF. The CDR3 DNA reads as TGTGCCAGCAGTTTAAGGGCCGGGTTAAACACCGGGGAGCTGTTTTTT.